Listed here are 18 T cell receptor beta chains from one sample, sequenced in a study of cytomegalovirus exposure and HLA in healthy donors. 60 Vbeta and 13 Jbeta primers were used in PCR. The repertoire was sequenced with immunoSEQ multiplex PCR; TCRdb's copy has only in-frame clones and lacks some. Of under 130,000 clones listed, approximately 70% are singletons. Sequenced: PBMCs. The receptors originated from a woman aged 50 to 60 in good health and CMV-seronegative.

The gene calls are TRBV7-6 and TRBJ2-5; unclear D gene. The CDR3 is 11 amino acids. Germline CDR1 is SGHVS and CDR2 is FNYEAQ. V lost 5 bases and J lost 2, with 3 bases in between. The CDR3 sequence is CASSPQETQYF. CDR3 nucleotides: TGTGCCAGCAGCCCACAAGAGACCCAGTACTTC.

The rearrangement joins TRBV7-9 to TRBJ2-5; TRBD2 matches 8 bases. CDR1 is SEHNR and CDR2 is FQNEAQ in the germline V gene (reference sequence). V shed 5 bases and J 1 base; nucleotides not matched to a gene: 6. The CDR3 contains 15 residues. The CDR3 spells CASSRMGLVQETQYF. The CDR3 DNA reads TGTGCCAGCAGCCGAATGGGACTAGTCCAAGAGACCCAGTACTTC.

This clone was found once. This chain joins TRBV6-6 and TRBJ2-7; maybe TRBD2 (5 bases). Germline values: CDR1 MNHNY, CDR2 SVGAGI (reference sequence). V was shortened by 2 bases and J by 7 bases, with 9 bases between the two germline ends. CDR3 length: 12 amino acids. The DNA for the CDR3 is TGTGCCAGCAGTTACGGGAGTTCAGAGCAGTACTTC. Protein sequence: CASSYGSSEQYF.

This rearrangement joins TRBV2 to TRBJ1-1; weak D call: TRBD1 (6 bases). The CDR3 length is 15 residues. V lost 7 bases to trimming and J lost 1 base, with 16 bases between them. Germline V gene sequence: CDR1 SNHLY, CDR2 FYNNEI. CDR3 loop: CASILTGTKNTEAFF. The CDR3, as DNA: TGTGCCAGCATCCTGACCGGGACAAAGAACACTGAAGCTTTCTTT.

The chain employs TRBV11-3 and TRBJ2-1; the match to TRBD2 covers 7 bases. Germline V gives CDR1 SGHNT, CDR2 YENEEA. J lost 5 bases, V lost 5 bases, and 12 bases had no gene match. The CDR3 runs 16 residues. CDR3 loop: CASSNNGGGAHNEQFF. The CDR3 DNA sequence: TGTGCCAGCAGCAACAATGGCGGGGGAGCCCACAATGAGCAGTTCTTC.

The rearrangement links TRBV5-1 to TRBJ1-1, with TRBD1 matching 11 bases. Germline V lookup: CDR1 SGHRS, CDR2 YFSETQ. Trimming cost V 4 bases and J 5 bases; bases outside gene matches: 7. The CDR3 is 15 amino acids. In nucleotides, the CDR3 is TGCGCCAGCAGCATAGGACAGGGGGCTTGGACTGAAGCTTTCTTT. Amino acids: CASSIGQGAWTEAFF.

The chain uses TRBV7-2 and TRBJ2-5; 7 nucleotides match TRBD1. Unmatched junction bases numbered 7, after V lost 2 bases and J lost 4 bases. The CDR3 length is 15 residues. Germline assignment: CDR1 SGHTA and CDR2 FQGNSA. The CDR3 bases are TGTGCCAGCAGCTTATTGGGACAGATCGGAGAGACCCAGTACTTC. Amino acids: CASSLLGQIGETQYF.

The chain uses TRBV28 and TRBJ1-5, with D perhaps TRBD1 (5 bases). The CDR3 has 13 residues. CDR1 and CDR2 (germline): MDHEN, SYDVKM. Trimming took 10 bases from V and 3 from J, leaving 13 bases between them. The CDR3 protein is CATAGGVNQPQHF. The CDR3, as DNA: TGTGCCACCGCGGGGGGGGTCAATCAGCCCCAGCATTTT.

This clone is judged medium-sized. The rearrangement uses TRBV10-3 and TRBJ1-3; D gene unclear. The germline gives CDR1 ENHRY, CDR2 SYGVKD. This CDR3 is built from 13 residues. The germline V and J ends were trimmed by 6 bases and 1 base, with 7 bases remaining between them. The CDR3 sequence: CAIRQPSGNTIYF. In nucleotides, the CDR3 is TGTGCCATCAGACAGCCTTCTGGAAACACCATATATTTT.

This clone was detected a few times. This chain connects TRBV7-6 to TRBJ2-5; the D gene is possibly TRBD2 (7 bases). CDR3 length: 15 amino acids. Trimming cost V 5 bases and J 1 base, with 14 bases left between them. The germline V gene has CDR1 SGHVS and CDR2 FNYEAQ. CDR3 sequence reads: CASSRGGGRQETQYF. The CDR3 DNA reads as TGTGCCAGCAGCAGGGGGGGCGGCCGCCAAGAGACCCAGTACTTC.

CDR3 region: CAISLAGETQYF. CDR3 nucleotide sequence: TGTGCCATCAGCCTAGCGGGAGAGACCCAGTACTTC. V and J are TRBV10-3 and TRBJ2-5; 8 positions agree with TRBD2. J lost 4 bases, V lost 6 bases, and 1 base had no gene match. CDR3 length: 12 amino acids. Germline V gene sequence: CDR1 ENHRY, CDR2 SYGVKD.

This sequence joins TRBV7-8 and TRBJ1-2; 8 bases are a match to TRBD1. This CDR3 region has 17 residues. With 1 base clipped from V and 1 base from J, the junction kept 8 bases outside the gene matches. Germline assignment: CDR1 SGHVS and CDR2 FQNEAQ. This chain's CDR3 is CASSLGGRQGINYGYTF. In nucleotides, the CDR3 is TGTGCCAGCAGCTTAGGCGGGCGACAGGGGATTAACTATGGCTACACCTTC.

This clone was observed a few times. The chain employs TRBV7-3 and TRBJ2-2; 9 bases line up with TRBD1. Germline CDR1 reads SGHTA; CDR2 reads FQGTGA. Trimming cost V 6 bases and J 4 bases; bases outside gene matches: 6. This CDR3 is 15 amino acids long. The CDR3 spells CASRSGTGRTGELFF. The CDR3 DNA reads as TGTGCCAGCAGATCCGGGACAGGGCGCACCGGGGAGCTGTTTTTT.

The chain uses TRBV11-2 and TRBJ1-3; D unclear. The germline CDR1 and CDR2 sequences are SGHAT and FQNNGV. This CDR3 has 14 amino acids. V dropped 2 bases and J dropped 4 bases, with 9 bases sitting between them. The CDR3 here is CASSLWAEGNTIYF. CDR3 DNA: TGTGCCAGCAGCTTATGGGCTGAAGGAAACACCATATATTTT.

This rearrangement joins TRBV5-1 to TRBJ2-7, with 7 nucleotides matching TRBD2. The CDR3 consists of 15 residues. Trimming took 3 bases from V and 2 from J; bases not matched to a gene: 8. Germline CDR1 and CDR2: SGHRS and YFSETQ. CDR3 in amino acids: CASSSTRAGAYEQYF. CDR3 bases: TGCGCCAGCAGCTCCACTAGGGCGGGGGCCTACGAGCAGTACTTC.

The rearrangement links TRBV5-6 to TRBJ2-2, with TRBD1 matching 8 bases. From germline, CDR1 is SGHDT and CDR2 YYEEEE. The CDR3 length is 17 residues. V was clipped by 2 bases and J by 5 bases; unmatched bases: 11. The CDR3 DNA reads as TGTGCCAGCAGCTTCGGATTCGACAGGGGATTTACCGGGGAGCTGTTTTTT. This encodes CASSFGFDRGFTGELFF. Drawing the rest from reference TRBV5-6 and TRBJ2-2, the complete variable domain is DAGVTQSPTHLIKTRGQQVTLRCSPKSGHDTVSWYQQALGQGPQFIFQYYEEEERQRGNFPDRFSGHQFPNYSSELNVNALLLGDSALYLCASSFGFDRGFTGELFFGEGSRLTVL.

The rearrangement joins TRBV27 to TRBJ1-4; TRBD1 matches 8 bases. Germline lookup yields CDR1 MNHEY and CDR2 SMNVEV (reference sequence). This CDR3 comprises 17 residues. With V trimmed by 3 bases and J by 4 bases, 10 bases remained unmatched. The CDR3 region is CASSFTGGLVGNEKLFF. CDR3 DNA: TGTGCCAGCAGTTTCACAGGGGGGTTGGTGGGTAATGAAAAACTGTTTTTT.

This clone has more than one count but fewer than ten. The chain has TRBV6-5 and TRBJ1-2; D is perhaps TRBD1 (6 bases). V gave up 7 bases and J gave up 4 bases, with 13 bases separating them. This CDR3 has 13 amino acids. Germline V gene data show CDR1 as MNHEY and CDR2 as SVGAGI. In DNA form, the CDR3 reads TGTGCCAGCACCCTTGACAGGCTCTATGGCTACACCTTC. Amino acid sequence: CASTLDRLYGYTF.